This TCR beta chain was identified in a study of T cells after yellow fever vaccination. V shed 7 bases and J 7 bases; nucleotides not matched to a gene: 8. The CDR3 is 13 residues long. CDR1 is SQVTM and CDR2 is ANQGSEA in the germline V gene. TCR cDNA, made by 5'RACE template switching, carried an added universal primer site and UMIs. TCRdb passed the 5' RACE reads through MiXCR, listing each CDR3 protein once. This sample has about 340,000 distinct CDR3 sequences, with around 12% found just once. The sequence was obtained from a man aged 18 to 29 who received the YFV17D yellow fever vaccine. Sequencing was performed on CD4+ T cells sorted from PBMCs, taken 15 days after the yellow fever booster vaccination. This chain joins TRBV29-1 and TRBJ2-5; 11 bases agree with TRBD2. The DNA of the CDR3 is TGCAGCGGTAGCGGGGGGGACCAATGGACCCAGTACTTC. Residues: CSGSGGDQWTQYF.